The 26 T cell receptor beta chains below come from one sample, sequenced in a study of HIV-infected patients and healthy controls. All unsorted peripheral T cells were captured because whole blood was used without fractionation. cDNA was made from approximately 500 ng RNA using alpha and beta constant primers. Each of the alpha and beta chains got its own library through chain-specific third strand synthesis with indices. Via MiXCR, TCRdb re-called the 5' RACE reads, giving one row per CDR3 protein. The data hold about 8,300 distinct CDR3 sequences, with more than 8.5% observed a single time. The sequences come from blood, collected before antiretroviral therapy. The origin of the receptors is an adult with HIV infection.

This clonotype was recorded at least ten times. The V and J genes are TRBV4-3 and TRBJ2-5; a weak D match, TRBD2 (5 bases). Germline-derived CDR1 and CDR2 are LGHNA and YSLEER. Trimming shortened V by 0 bases and J by 5 bases, and 13 bases separated the two germline ends. The CDR3 covers 15 residues. The CDR3 reads CASSQETSPGETQYF. DNA of the CDR3: TGCGCCAGCAGCCAAGAGACATCCCCGGGGGAGACCCAGTACTTC.

This clonotype was recorded at least ten times. The V call is TRBV7-9, the J call TRBJ1-6; a weak D match, TRBD1 (5 bases). CDR3 length: 12 residues. Germline V gene lookup returns CDR1 SEHNR and CDR2 FQNEAQ (reference sequence). Deletions cut 6 bases from V and 8 bases from J, with 8 bases between. The CDR3: CASSLRDSPLHF. The CDR3 DNA follows: TGTGCCAGCAGTCTCAGGGATTCACCCCTCCACTTT. The full variable domain, with the rest looked up from reference TRBV7-9 and TRBJ1-6, is DTGVSQNPRHKITKRGQNVTFRCDPISEHNRLYWYRQTLGQGPEFLTYFQNEAQLEKSRLLSDRFSAERPKGSFSTLEIQRTEQGDSAMYLCASSLRDSPLHFGNGTRLTVT.

This clonotype was picked up many times. J is TRBJ2-1 and V is TRBV6-2 or TRBV6-3; 12 nucleotides line up with TRBD2. CDR3 length: 15 amino acids. V trimming: 4 bases; J trimming: 4 bases; junction bases outside the gene matches: 2. The germline CDR1 and CDR2 sequences are MNHEY and SVGEGT. CDR3 in amino acids: CASSLLAGGYNEQFF. DNA for the CDR3: TGTGCCAGCAGTTTACTAGCGGGAGGTTACAATGAGCAGTTCTTC.

This clonotype was detected many times. J is TRBJ1-1 and V is TRBV13; weak D call: TRBD1 (5 bases). Trimming pared 6 bases from V and 1 base from J, leaving 15 bases between. The CDR3 has 15 residues. Germline assignment: CDR1 PRHDT and CDR2 FYEKMQ (reference sequence). The chain's CDR3 is CASRWRGAENTEAFF. The DNA for the CDR3 is TGTGCCAGCAGATGGCGTGGGGCGGAGAACACTGAAGCTTTCTTT.

This clonotype occurred many times. CDR3 protein: CASSLDTSGNQETQYF. CDR3 sequence (DNA): TGTGCCAGCAGTTTGGATACTAGCGGTAACCAAGAGACCCAGTACTTC. The chain joins TRBV27 to TRBJ2-5; 8 nucleotides line up with TRBD2. This CDR3 is 16 amino acids long. V lost 3 bases and J lost 0; bases outside the gene matches: 6. Germline V lookup: CDR1 MNHEY, CDR2 SMNVEV (reference sequence).

This clonotype occurred many times. The chain is built from TRBV28 and TRBJ2-1, with 13 bases matching TRBD2. J gave up 10 bases and V 4 bases, and 10 bases lay outside the gene matches. The CDR3 has 16 amino acids. CDR1 is MDHEN and CDR2 is SYDVKM in the germline V gene. CDR3 loop: CASSSLTSGRPREQFF. The CDR3 region has the DNA TGTGCCAGCAGTTCATTGACTAGCGGGAGGCCACGCGAGCAGTTCTTC.

By frequency in the sample, this clonotype is medium-sized. The chain is built from TRBV29-1 and TRBJ1-1, with 8 bases lining up with TRBD1. The J segment lost 8 bases and the V segment lost 3 bases, leaving 5 bases of the junction unmatched. This CDR3 comprises 12 residues. Germline lookup yields CDR1 SQVTM and CDR2 ANQGSEA. CDR3 amino acids: CSVEGRTGEAFF. Here the CDR3 DNA reads TGCAGCGTTGAGGGTAGGACAGGGGAAGCTTTCTTT.

This clonotype was seen repeatedly, ten times or more. The chain combines TRBV7-2 with TRBJ2-6; 7 bases are shared with TRBD1. V lost 6 bases to trimming and J lost 2 bases; unmatched junction nucleotides: 4. The CDR3 has 15 residues. CDR1 and CDR2 from the germline V gene are SGHTA and FQGNSA. The CDR3 region has the DNA TGTGCCAGCAGGCCCCAGGGGGCTGGGGCCAACGTCCTGACTTTC. Encoded protein: CASRPQGAGANVLTF.

This clonotype was counted many times. This chain joins TRBV5-1 and TRBJ2-5; D ambiguous. V lost 5 bases to trimming and J lost 2 bases, with 7 bases between them. The germline CDR1 and CDR2 sequences are SGHRS and YFSETQ. The CDR3 totals 12 residues. CDR3: CASSWNQETQYF. The CDR3, as DNA: TGCGCCAGCAGTTGGAATCAAGAGACCCAGTACTTC.

This clonotype was picked up many times. The chain carries TRBV7-6 and TRBJ2-7; D gene ambiguous. The CDR3 sequence is 15 residues long. Germline V gives CDR1 SGHVS, CDR2 FNYEAQ. Between the trimmed V and J ends, which lost 2 bases and 2 bases, there was a span of 13 bases. The CDR3 bases are TGTGCCAGCAGCTTAACCCCGGAGCTAGCCTACGAGCAGTACTTC. This translates into CASSLTPELAYEQYF.

This clonotype was detected many times. J is TRBJ2-2 and V is TRBV10-3, with a possible D match to TRBD2 (5 bases). V shed 0 bases and J shed 3 bases, with 5 bases lying between them. Germline V gene data show CDR1 as ENHRY and CDR2 as SYGVKD. The CDR3 has 14 residues. CDR3 coding DNA: TGTGCCATCAGTGAGTCGCGGGACACCGGGGAGCTGTTTTTT. This gives the protein CAISESRDTGELFF.

This clonotype was counted ten times or more. The chain carries TRBV6-5 and TRBJ2-3; no reliable D call. The CDR3 totals 12 residues. The germline V gene has CDR1 MNHEY and CDR2 SVGAGI. V lost 6 bases and J 2 bases, leaving 6 bases between the germline ends. The CDR3 loop reads CASRQNTDTQYF. The CDR3 nucleotides are TGTGCCAGCAGACAGAACACAGATACGCAGTATTTT.

This clonotype was observed many times. Here the CDR3 reads CASSLDPGGYEQYF. The DNA of the CDR3 is TGTGCCAGCAGCTTAGACCCAGGGGGTTACGAGCAGTACTTC. The chain links TRBV11-2 to TRBJ2-7; 7 bases agree with TRBD1. V dropped 0 bases and J dropped 4; count of bases not matched to a gene: 3. The germline gives CDR1 SGHAT, CDR2 FQNNGV. CDR3 length: 14 amino acids.

This clonotype was observed at least ten times. The V call is TRBV20-1, the J call TRBJ2-3, with TRBD1 as a possible D gene (5 bases). The CDR3 extends over 15 amino acids. CDR1 is DFQATT and CDR2 is SNEGSKA in the germline V gene (reference sequence). Trimming shortened V by 3 bases and J by 5 bases, and 18 bases separated the two germline ends. The CDR3, as DNA: TGCAGTGCTAGTCGTCAGGGTGGCCACCAAGATACGCAGTATTTT. It specifies CSASRQGGHQDTQYF.

This chain connects TRBV6-5 to TRBJ1-6; D unresolved. V was pared by 1 base and J by 9 bases, with 13 bases between. Germline V lookup: CDR1 MNHEY, CDR2 SVGAGI. This CDR3 is 15 amino acids long. The CDR3 reads CASSYLSDFFSPLHF. The CDR3 region has the DNA TGTGCCAGCAGTTACTTGTCCGATTTCTTTTCACCCCTCCACTTT.

The table lists this clonotype with many counts. V is TRBV13 and J is TRBJ2-5; 7 bases agree with TRBD1. Losses at the gene ends were 1 base for V and 0 bases for J; bases not matched to a gene: 5. The CDR3 runs to 16 residues. Per the germline V gene, CDR1 is PRHDT and CDR2 is FYEKMQ (reference sequence). The chain's CDR3 is CASSLADRANQETQYF. In nucleotides, the CDR3 is TGTGCCAGCAGCTTAGCCGACAGGGCTAACCAAGAGACCCAGTACTTC.

This clonotype was seen ten or more times. This sequence joins TRBV12-5 and TRBJ2-2; tentatively, D is TRBD2 (6 bases). V lost 7 bases to trimming and J lost 5 bases, with 11 bases between them. CDR1 is LGHNT and CDR2 is FRNRAP in the germline V gene. The CDR3 contains 13 residues. CDR3 DNA: TGTGCTAGTGTCGAGGGAGGTACCGGGGAGCTGTTTTTT. It codes for CASVEGGTGELFF.

This clonotype has a count of ten or more. V is TRBV7-3 and J is TRBJ1-2, with 8 bases matching TRBD1. Germline assignment: CDR1 SGHTA and CDR2 FQGTGA. This CDR3 is built from 15 residues. J lost 3 bases, V lost 5 bases, and 8 bases had no gene match. CDR3 region: CASSLGTGLDYGYTF. The CDR3 DNA reads as TGTGCCAGCAGCCTAGGGACAGGTCTCGACTATGGCTACACCTTC.

This clonotype was detected only a few times. The CDR3 sequence: CASSLHRGETQYF. CDR3 DNA sequence: TGCGCCAGCAGCCTACACAGGGGAGAGACCCAGTACTTC. The chain uses TRBV4-1 and TRBJ2-5, with TRBD1 matching 7 bases. The V and J ends lost 4 bases and 4 bases, in that order; junction bases with no gene match: 3. This CDR3 has 13 amino acids. Germline lookup yields CDR1 MGHRA and CDR2 YSYEKL.

This clonotype was seen repeatedly, ten times or more. The chain links TRBV5-5 to TRBJ2-7; TRBD1 matches at 7 bases. Germline V lookup: CDR1 SGHKS, CDR2 YYEKEE (reference sequence). The CDR3 sequence is 15 residues long. V lost 0 bases to trimming and J lost 2 bases; unmatched junction nucleotides: 5. CDR3 residues: CASSLDGTATYEQYF. The DNA for the CDR3 is TGTGCCAGCAGCTTGGACGGGACAGCTACCTACGAGCAGTACTTC.

This clonotype occurred many times. The gene calls are TRBV4-2 and TRBJ2-1; 10 positions agree with TRBD1. The V and J ends lost 11 bases and 5 bases, in that order; junction bases with no gene match: 12. The CDR3 has 15 residues. Germline V gene lookup returns CDR1 LGHNA and CDR2 YNFKEQ. The CDR3 here is CACTSGTGDNNEQFF. DNA of the CDR3: TGTGCCTGTACATCCGGGACAGGGGATAACAATGAGCAGTTCTTC.

This clonotype was seen at least ten times. This chain uses TRBV20-1 with TRBJ2-7, with D tentatively TRBD1 (6 bases). CDR1 and CDR2 from the germline V gene are DFQATT and SNEGSKA (reference sequence). The V end was cut by 5 bases, the J end by 0 bases, with 17 bases between. The CDR3 length is 15 residues. The CDR3 here is CSAPPPNRVSYEQYF. The CDR3 bases are TGCAGTGCTCCACCACCTAACAGGGTCTCCTACGAGCAGTACTTC.

J is TRBJ1-4 and V is TRBV20-1; TRBD1 is a possible D gene (6 bases). This CDR3 spans 14 amino acids. Germline lookup yields CDR1 DFQATT and CDR2 SNEGSKA (reference sequence). V was cut by 2 bases and J by 10 bases, with 17 bases left in between. CDR3 sequence reads: CSARLSGRGGKLFF. The CDR3 nucleotides are TGCAGTGCTAGACTCTCAGGCAGGGGAGGAAAACTGTTTTTT.

This clonotype showed up many times. The V call is TRBV28, the J call TRBJ1-2; TRBD1 agrees at 9 bases. This CDR3 is 15 amino acids long. V lost 3 bases, J lost 4 bases, and 6 bases stayed unmatched. Germline CDR1 and CDR2: MDHEN and SYDVKM. The CDR3 nucleotides are TGTGCCAGCAGTTTTGGGACAGGGATAGGCTATGGCTACACCTTC. Translating gives CASSFGTGIGYGYTF.

This clonotype showed up many times. V gene TRBV21-1 combines with J gene TRBJ2-1; the DNA was not used to check the table's D call, TRBD1. TRBV21-1 is designated a pseudogene. CDR3 length: 15 amino acids. CDR3 coding DNA: TGTGCCAGCAGCAAGGGCGGGGACAGGGCCAATGAGCAGTTCTTC. Translating gives CASSKGGDRANEQFF.

In its sample, this clonotype is medium-sized. The chain is built from TRBV7-6 and TRBJ2-3, with TRBD1 matching over 8 bases. The trim removed 5 bases at V and 1 base at J, leaving 5 bases unmatched. Germline CDR1 reads SGHVS; CDR2 reads FNYEAQ. This CDR3 region has 15 residues. The CDR3 DNA follows: TGTGCCAGCAGCCCTGGGACAGGACGCACAGATACGCAGTATTTT. Amino acid sequence: CASSPGTGRTDTQYF.